The clone carrying this T cell receptor beta chain was observed at least ten times. MiXCR, applied by TCRdb to the 5' RACE reads, yields one record per CDR3 protein. The table shows about 240,000 distinct CDR3 sequences, with approximately 8.4% occurring only once. This sample stems from a study of CD8 T cells in ankylosing spondylitis. The source of this sequence is a female donor with ankylosing spondylitis or in good health (not recorded which). Sequencing was carried out using blood, either unsorted or a sorted T cell fraction (not recorded which).

CDR3 in DNA: TGTGCCAGTTCGGGACACTTGAACACTGAAGCTTTCTTT. It specifies CASSGHLNTEAFF. The chain combines TRBV6-5 with TRBJ1-1; a weak D match, TRBD1 (6 bases). With 9 bases removed from V and 0 bases from J, the gap between germline ends came to 11 bases. Germline values: CDR1 MNHEY, CDR2 SVGAGI. There are 13 residues in the CDR3.